Listed below are T cell receptor beta chains from one sample, sequenced in a study of T cell changes during pregnancy in multiple sclerosis. The method was immunoSEQ multiplex PCR; TCRdb's version includes in-frame clones alone and lacks a portion of them. The sample consists of tens of thousands of clones, roughly nine tenths of them appearing once. Sequenced material: peripheral blood, taken in the second trimester of pregnancy. The receptor source for this set is a female donor with multiple sclerosis, enrolled in a pregnancy study. The CDR3 runs from the conserved cysteine through the conserved F or W. D genes are given only for firm matches. Size values are once, few and many counts, or a class for expanded clones, and some rows have none.

v_gene,d_gene,j_gene,abundance,CDR3nt,CDR3aa
TRBV6-4,.,TRBJ2-1,once,.,CASILALAYNEQFF
TRBV18,TRBD1,TRBJ1-1,once,TGTGCCAGCTCCCTTAAACAGGGGAGCACTGAAGCTTTCTTT,CASSLKQGSTEAFF
TRBV19,.,TRBJ1-2,.,TGTGCCAGTAGTATTTTCGGGAAGGCCCTCTATGGCTACACCTTC,CASSIFGKALYGYTF
TRBV7-9,.,TRBJ1-5,.,TGTGCCAGCAGCCCAGGCGTGGTTCAGCCCCAGCATTTT,CASSPGVVQPQHF
TRBV11-3,TRBD2,TRBJ2-7,.,TGTGCCAGCAGCTTAGAACGGATGACTAGCGGGGGCGGAGAGCAGTACTTC,CASSLERMTSGGGEQYF
TRBV5-6,TRBD1,TRBJ1-4,.,TGTGCCAGCAGCTTGGGAAGGGGGCATGAAAAACTGTTTTTT,CASSLGRGHEKLFF
TRBV9,TRBD2,TRBJ2-7,once,TGTGCCAGCAGCGCAGGCGGGAGGGAACCCTACGAGCAGTACTTC,CASSAGGREPYEQYF
TRBV6-5,.,TRBJ1-1,.,TGTGCCAGCATAATGAACACTGAAGCTTTCTTT,CASIMNTEAFF
TRBV2,TRBD2,TRBJ2-3,.,TGTGCCAGCGGGGTACGTGCGGGGGGAACAGATACGCAGTATTTT,CASGVRAGGTDTQYF
TRBV4-2,.,TRBJ1-2,.,TGTGCCAGCAGCCAAGTTCACCCCGACAGGCCGGTTCACTATGGCTACACCTTC,CASSQVHPDRPVHYGYTF
TRBV19,TRBD1,TRBJ1-2,.,TGTGCCAGCAGACCGGACAGGGATGCTGGCTACACCTTC,CASRPDRDAGYTF
TRBV7-9,.,TRBJ1-4,.,TGTGCCAGCAGCTTGGGGGGGCCAACTAATGAAAAACTGTTTTTT,CASSLGGPTNEKLFF
TRBV19,TRBD1,TRBJ2-2,once,TGTGCCAGTAGTAAACGACAGGGGGCGGACACCGGGGAGCTGTTTTTT,CASSKRQGADTGELFF
TRBV5-4,TRBD2,TRBJ2-3,.,TGTGCCAGCAGCTTGGAACCGCTAGCGGCTAGCACAGATACGCAGTATTTT,CASSLEPLAASTDTQYF
TRBV6-4,.,TRBJ2-2,few,TGTGCCAGCAGTGCGGGGGGCAACACCGGGGAGCTGTTTTTT,CASSAGGNTGELFF
TRBV14,.,TRBJ2-5,.,TGTGCCAGCAGCCCCTCCCCCTCCGGGACCCAGTACTTC,CASSPSPSGTQYF
TRBV7-2,.,TRBJ2-7,.,TGTGCCAGCAGCCGTTCTGGGGGCGGAACCTACGAGCAGTACTTC,CASSRSGGGTYEQYF
TRBV20-1,TRBD1,TRBJ1-1,few,TGCAGTGCTTACAGGGGTGAAGCTTTCTTT,CSAYRGEAFF
TRBV19,.,TRBJ1-5,.,TGTGCCAGTATGGAGTTGTCTAAAAGGCAGCCCCAGCATTTT,CASMELSKRQPQHF
TRBV5-1,TRBD2,TRBJ2-1,.,TGCGCCAGCAGCCGGGGGGTTGGGGGCTACAATGAGCAGTTCTTC,CASSRGVGGYNEQFF
TRBV4-2,TRBD1,TRBJ1-2,.,TGTGCCAGCAGCGCGGCGGGGACAGAAGGTGGGGTCTATGGCTACACCTTC,CASSAAGTEGGVYGYTF
TRBV5-4,.,TRBJ1-1,few,TGTGCCAGCAGCCCGGGGGGGGAAGCTTTCTTT,CASSPGGEAFF
TRBV7-8,TRBD1,TRBJ1-2,.,TGTGCCAGCAGCTCGAACAGGGGATTCAACTATGGCTACACCTTC,CASSSNRGFNYGYTF
TRBV2,TRBD1,TRBJ2-5,.,TGTGCCAGCAGTCGGGACAGGAGACAAGAGACCCAGTACTTC,CASSRDRRQETQYF
TRBV5-1,.,TRBJ1-2,.,TGCGCCAGCAGCTCAGGGATCGCGAACTCTAACTATGGCTACACCTTC,CASSSGIANSNYGYTF
TRBV19,TRBD1,TRBJ2-3,.,TGTGCCAGTATGATGCGCCGGGACAGAGTCACAGATACGCAGTATTTT,CASMMRRDRVTDTQYF
TRBV7-7,.,TRBJ2-2,.,TGTGCCAGCAGCCCCACAGGGACCGGGGAGCTGTTTTTT,CASSPTGTGELFF
TRBV7-6,.,TRBJ1-3,.,TGTGCCAGCAGCTTAGGGCAGGTTACTGGAAACACCATATATTTT,CASSLGQVTGNTIYF
TRBV6-5,TRBD1,TRBJ1-6,.,TGTGCCAGCAGTTACGGACAGGGATATTCCCTCCACTTT,CASSYGQGYSLHF
TRBV11-2,TRBD1,TRBJ2-7,.,TGTGCCAGCAGGGGACAGGGACCTCTCTACGAGCAGTACTTC,CASRGQGPLYEQYF
TRBV9,.,TRBJ2-1,.,TGTGCCAGCAGCGTAGCCCCGCAGCTAGTCAATGAGCAGTTCTTC,CASSVAPQLVNEQFF
TRBV19,TRBD1,TRBJ1-1,.,TGTGCCAGTAGGACACTCGAAGGACAGGGCTCTGAAGCTTTCTTT,CASRTLEGQGSEAFF
TRBV9,TRBD1,TRBJ2-4,.,TGTGCCAGCAGCGTAGCAGGGGGCCTAGCCAAAAACATTCAGTACTTC,CASSVAGGLAKNIQYF
TRBV9,.,TRBJ2-7,.,TGTGCCAGCAGCGTAGGGACACTCAGCTCCTACGAGCAGTACTTC,CASSVGTLSSYEQYF
TRBV18,TRBD1,TRBJ1-1,.,TGTGCCAGCTCACCAGGGACAGGGAGGTCTGAAGCTTTCTTT,CASSPGTGRSEAFF
TRBV5-1,.,TRBJ2-7,.,TGCGCCAGCAGCAGGACAGAGAATTCTAACTACGAGCAGTACTTC,CASSRTENSNYEQYF
TRBV11-2,TRBD1,TRBJ2-7,.,TGTGCCAGCAGCTTGTTAACAGGGGCGTACGAGCAGTACTTC,CASSLLTGAYEQYF
TRBV13,TRBD1,TRBJ2-5,.,TGTGCCAGCAGCTATCAGGGGGTCGGGGAGACCCAGTACTTC,CASSYQGVGETQYF
TRBV30,TRBD1,TRBJ2-1,.,TGTGCCTGGAGTGCAGGGACAGCCTACAATGAGCAGTTCTTC,CAWSAGTAYNEQFF
TRBV18,.,TRBJ2-5,.,TGTGCCAGCTCACCACCCGCCGGTCAAGAGACCCAGTACTTC,CASSPPAGQETQYF
TRBV7-3,.,TRBJ2-2,.,TGTGCCAGCAGCTCCAGGGCTCCCGGGGAGCTGTTTTTT,CASSSRAPGELFF
TRBV7-2,.,TRBJ2-4,.,TGTGCCAGCAGCCGTGACGGGGATGGCATTCAGTACTTC,CASSRDGDGIQYF
TRBV9,.,TRBJ2-1,once,TGTGCCAGCAGCGCCCAACTTCTCGGCTACAATGAGCAGTTCTTC,CASSAQLLGYNEQFF
TRBV18,.,TRBJ1-5,.,TGTGCCAGCTCACCACCTTCCCCGGACAGTAATCAGCCCCAGCATTTT,CASSPPSPDSNQPQHF
TRBV11-2,TRBD1,TRBJ1-3,.,TGTGCCAGCGGACAGGGCCAGCGCTCTGGAAACACCATATATTTT,CASGQGQRSGNTIYF
TRBV18,TRBD1,TRBJ2-1,.,TGTGCCAGCTCACTAGGACAGGGGTCCTACAATGAGCAGTTCTTC,CASSLGQGSYNEQFF
TRBV7-3,.,TRBJ1-6,few,TGTGCCAGCAGCCGGGAGGGGGATTCACCCCTCCACTTT,CASSREGDSPLHF
TRBV29-1,.,TRBJ2-7,.,TGCAGCGTTGAAGGAAGCCCGTACGAGCAGTACTTC,CSVEGSPYEQYF
TRBV6-6,.,TRBJ1-6,.,TGTGCCAGCAGCGCGAGGGTATTAGATTCACCCCTCCACTTT,CASSARVLDSPLHF